A selection of T cell receptor beta chains follows, all from one sample in a study of monozygotic twins with inflammatory bowel disease. TCRdb re-called the 5' RACE reads; every CDR3 protein appears as one record, without DNA. This repertoire includes nearly 450,000 distinct CDR3 sequences. Material: blood. The receptors were sampled from a human donor with ulcerative colitis or Crohn's disease, or a healthy co-twin of an affected twin (not recorded which). CDR3s include the opening cysteine and the closing phenylalanine or tryptophan. The order of the fields is J gene, V gene, CDR3 protein.

J gene: TRBJ1-5
V gene: TRBV29-1
CDR3 protein: CSVAWGPGEDSNHPQHF

J gene: TRBJ1-4
V gene: TRBV20-1
CDR3 protein: CSARGGGVNEKLFF

J gene: TRBJ1-2
V gene: TRBV19
CDR3 protein: CASSPGRAYGYTF

J gene: TRBJ2-3
V gene: TRBV4-1
CDR3 protein: CASSVLQSTDTQYF

J gene: TRBJ2-2
V gene: TRBV5-4
CDR3 protein: CASSPGRGTGELFF

J gene: TRBJ2-2
V gene: TRBV12-3/TRBV12-4
CDR3 protein: CASRGPNTGELFF

J gene: TRBJ2-2
V gene: TRBV12-3/TRBV12-4
CDR3 protein: CASSLGLENTGELFF

J gene: TRBJ2-2
V gene: TRBV7-8
CDR3 protein: CASSRNGVNTGELFF

J gene: TRBJ2-7
V gene: TRBV30
CDR3 protein: CAWSVGSEQYF

J gene: TRBJ2-3
V gene: TRBV12-3/TRBV12-4
CDR3 protein: CAMEGEGTDTQYF

J gene: TRBJ2-3
V gene: TRBV11-2
CDR3 protein: CASSLMENPGISQYF

J gene: TRBJ2-7
V gene: TRBV20-1
CDR3 protein: CSARGQVSYEQYF

J gene: TRBJ2-7
V gene: TRBV5-1
CDR3 protein: CASSLGGVPTYEQYF

J gene: TRBJ2-3
V gene: TRBV2
CDR3 protein: CASSELAGTDTQYF

J gene: TRBJ1-6
V gene: TRBV12-3/TRBV12-4
CDR3 protein: CASSVALGDSPLHF

J gene: TRBJ2-1
V gene: TRBV11-3
CDR3 protein: CASSLDATAKQFF

J gene: TRBJ2-6
V gene: TRBV5-1
CDR3 protein: CASSRGASEQLAGANVLTF

J gene: TRBJ2-7
V gene: TRBV2
CDR3 protein: CASSPTLAGGWYF

J gene: TRBJ2-3
V gene: TRBV11-2
CDR3 protein: CASSYRTQSTDTQYF

J gene: TRBJ1-6
V gene: TRBV25-1
CDR3 protein: CASSESMGSPLHF

J gene: TRBJ2-5
V gene: TRBV12-3/TRBV12-4
CDR3 protein: CASSLGLLYQETQYF

J gene: TRBJ2-7
V gene: TRBV18
CDR3 protein: CASSPLSVTYEQYF

J gene: TRBJ2-1
V gene: TRBV20-1
CDR3 protein: CSARGSGRAGQFF

J gene: TRBJ1-1
V gene: TRBV4-2
CDR3 protein: CASSLAGEGMNTEAFF

J gene: TRBJ2-1
V gene: TRBV5-1
CDR3 protein: CASSARIAGGYNEQFF